This entry lists 4 T cell receptor beta chains sequenced from one sample in a study of control samples from healthy donors and cancer patients. Profiled with immunoSEQ multiplex PCR; TCRdb holds only in-frame clones, not every one. Among 150,000 to 170,000 clones listed, approximately 94% were seen once. What was sequenced was blood. The receptors stem from a man aged 35-49 years in good health.

Here the CDR3 DNA reads TGTGCCAGCAGCGGAACCACTGAAGCTTTCTTT. Translating it yields CASSGTTEAFF. This chain joins TRBV28 and TRBJ1-1; D call uncertain. Germline assignment: CDR1 MDHEN and CDR2 SYDVKM. The CDR3 contains 11 residues. V gave up 6 bases and J gave up 4 bases, with 6 bases separating them.

The V gene is TRBV30, the J gene TRBJ1-1; TRBD1 is a possible D gene (5 bases). The length of the CDR3 is 13 residues. CDR1 is GTSNPN and CDR2 is SVGIG in the germline V gene (reference sequence). Trimming removed 2 bases at V and 4 bases at J, with 11 bases between. The CDR3 DNA reads TGTGCCTGGAGTTGGGGGGGTAGCACTGAAGCTTTCTTT. Its translation: CAWSWGGSTEAFF.

The rearrangement uses TRBV19 and TRBJ1-1, with D maybe TRBD1 (5 bases). Germline CDR1 and CDR2: LNHDA and SQIVND (reference sequence). This CDR3 has 13 amino acids. V lost 7 bases to trimming and J lost 2 bases, with 11 bases between them. CDR3 residues: CASTQGFNTEAFF. CDR3 nucleotide sequence: TGTGCCAGTACTCAGGGCTTTAACACTGAAGCTTTCTTT.

J is TRBJ2-7 and V is TRBV5-4; unclear D gene. Trimming pared 1 base from V and 5 bases from J, leaving 10 bases between. The CDR3 contains 13 residues. The germline gives CDR1 SGHNT, CDR2 YYREEE (reference sequence). The CDR3 nucleotides read TGTGCCAGCAGCTTGATTTCAATGGACGAGCAGTACTTC. It yields the protein CASSLISMDEQYF.